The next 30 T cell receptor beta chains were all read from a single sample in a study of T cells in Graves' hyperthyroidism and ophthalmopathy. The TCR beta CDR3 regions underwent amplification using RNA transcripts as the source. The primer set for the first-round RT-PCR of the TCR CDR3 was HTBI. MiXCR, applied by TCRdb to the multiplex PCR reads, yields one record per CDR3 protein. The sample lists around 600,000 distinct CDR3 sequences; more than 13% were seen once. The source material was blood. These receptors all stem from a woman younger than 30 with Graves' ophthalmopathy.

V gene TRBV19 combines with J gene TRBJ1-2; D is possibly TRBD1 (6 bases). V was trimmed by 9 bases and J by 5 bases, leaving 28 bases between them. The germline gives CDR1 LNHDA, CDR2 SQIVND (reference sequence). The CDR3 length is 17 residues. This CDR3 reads CAREAGQKQTTPYGYTF. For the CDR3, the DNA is TGTGCCAGGGAAGCCGGACAGAAGCAAACGACACCGTATGGCTACACCTTC.

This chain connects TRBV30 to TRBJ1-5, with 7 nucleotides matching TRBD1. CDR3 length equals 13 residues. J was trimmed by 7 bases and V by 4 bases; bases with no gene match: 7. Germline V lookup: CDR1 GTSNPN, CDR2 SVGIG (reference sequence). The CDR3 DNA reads TGTGCCTGGACCACAGGGGACGGACAGCCCCAGCATTTT. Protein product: CAWTTGDGQPQHF.

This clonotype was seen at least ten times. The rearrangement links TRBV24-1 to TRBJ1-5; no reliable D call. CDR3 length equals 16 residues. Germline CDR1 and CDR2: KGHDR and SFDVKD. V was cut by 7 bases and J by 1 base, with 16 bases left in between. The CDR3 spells CATSRGVRGSNQPQHF. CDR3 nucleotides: TGTGCCACCAGCCGGGGTGTGAGAGGGAGCAATCAGCCCCAGCATTTT.

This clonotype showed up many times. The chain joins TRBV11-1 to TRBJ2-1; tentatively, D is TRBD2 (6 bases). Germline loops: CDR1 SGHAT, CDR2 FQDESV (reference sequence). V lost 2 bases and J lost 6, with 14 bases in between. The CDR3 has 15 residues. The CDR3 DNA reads TGTGCCAGCAGCTTAACCCGGGAGCCCCTCAATGAGCAGTTCTTC. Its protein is CASSLTREPLNEQFF. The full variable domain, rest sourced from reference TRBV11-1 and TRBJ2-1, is EAEVAQSPRYKITEKSQAVAFWCDPISGHATLYWYRQILGQGPELLVQFQDESVVDDSQLPKDRFSAERLKGVDSTLKIQPAELGDSAMYLCASSLTREPLNEQFFGPGTRLTVL.

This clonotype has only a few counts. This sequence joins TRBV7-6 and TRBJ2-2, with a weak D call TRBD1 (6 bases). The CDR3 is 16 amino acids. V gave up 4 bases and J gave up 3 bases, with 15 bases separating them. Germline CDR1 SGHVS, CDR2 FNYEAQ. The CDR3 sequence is CASSSAARGYTGELFF. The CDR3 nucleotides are TGTGCCAGCAGCTCCGCCGCCAGGGGATACACCGGGGAGCTGTTTTTT.

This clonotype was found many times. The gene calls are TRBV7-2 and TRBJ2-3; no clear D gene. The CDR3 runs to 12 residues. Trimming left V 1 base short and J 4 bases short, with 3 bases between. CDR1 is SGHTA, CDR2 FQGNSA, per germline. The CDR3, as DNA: TGTGCCAGCAGCTTAGACTCAGATACGCAGTATTTT. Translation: CASSLDSDTQYF.

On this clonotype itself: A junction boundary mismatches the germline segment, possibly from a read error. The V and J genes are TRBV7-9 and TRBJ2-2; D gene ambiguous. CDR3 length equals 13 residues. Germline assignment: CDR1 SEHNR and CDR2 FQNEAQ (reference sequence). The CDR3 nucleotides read TGTGTCAGCCGTAACATCTACACCGGGGAGCTGTTTTTT. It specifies CVSRNIYTGELFF.

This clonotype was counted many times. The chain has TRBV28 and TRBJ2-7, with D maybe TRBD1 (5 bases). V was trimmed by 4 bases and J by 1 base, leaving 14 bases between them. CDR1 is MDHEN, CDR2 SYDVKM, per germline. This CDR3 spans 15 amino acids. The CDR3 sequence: CASSSQDPTSYEQYF. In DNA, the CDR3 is TGTGCCAGCAGTTCACAGGACCCCACATCCTACGAGCAGTACTTC.

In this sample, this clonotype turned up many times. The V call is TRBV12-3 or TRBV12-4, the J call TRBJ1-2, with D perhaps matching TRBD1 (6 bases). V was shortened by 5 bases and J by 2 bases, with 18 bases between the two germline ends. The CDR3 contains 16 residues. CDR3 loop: CASSGVGGPGNYGYTF. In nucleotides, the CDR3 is TGTGCCAGCAGTGGGGTTGGGGGCCCGGGCAACTATGGCTACACCTTC.

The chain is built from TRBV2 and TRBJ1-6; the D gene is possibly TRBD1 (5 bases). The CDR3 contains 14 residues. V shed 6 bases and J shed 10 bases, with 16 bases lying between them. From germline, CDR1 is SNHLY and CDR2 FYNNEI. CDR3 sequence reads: CASRAWAGYSPLHF. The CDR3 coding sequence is TGTGCCAGCAGAGCTTGGGCAGGGTACTCACCCCTCCACTTT.

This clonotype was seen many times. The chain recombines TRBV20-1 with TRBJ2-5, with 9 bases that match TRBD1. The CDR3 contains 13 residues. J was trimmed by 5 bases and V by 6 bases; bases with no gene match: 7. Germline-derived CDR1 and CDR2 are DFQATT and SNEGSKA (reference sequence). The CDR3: CSAPGTGLETQYF. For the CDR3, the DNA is TGCAGTGCCCCCGGGACAGGGTTGGAGACCCAGTACTTC.

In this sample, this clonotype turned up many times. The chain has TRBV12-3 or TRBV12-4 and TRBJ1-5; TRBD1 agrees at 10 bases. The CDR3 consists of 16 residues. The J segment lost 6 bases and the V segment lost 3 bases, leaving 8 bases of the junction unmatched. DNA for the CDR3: TGTGCCAGCAGTTTGTGGGGACAGGGGATCGGTCAGCCCCAGCATTTT. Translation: CASSLWGQGIGQPQHF.

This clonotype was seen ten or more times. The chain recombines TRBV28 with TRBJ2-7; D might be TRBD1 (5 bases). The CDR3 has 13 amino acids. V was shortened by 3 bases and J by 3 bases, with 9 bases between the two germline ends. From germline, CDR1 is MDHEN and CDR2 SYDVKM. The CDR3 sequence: CASSFRASYEQYF. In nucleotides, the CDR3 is TGTGCCAGCAGTTTCAGGGCGAGCTACGAGCAGTACTTC.

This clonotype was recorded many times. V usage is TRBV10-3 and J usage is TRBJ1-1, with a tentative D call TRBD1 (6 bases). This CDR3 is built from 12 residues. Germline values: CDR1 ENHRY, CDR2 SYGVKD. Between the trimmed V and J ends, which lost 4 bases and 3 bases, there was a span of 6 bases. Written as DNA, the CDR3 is TGTGCCATCAGTGCAGGGGACACTGAAGCTTTCTTT. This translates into CAISAGDTEAFF.

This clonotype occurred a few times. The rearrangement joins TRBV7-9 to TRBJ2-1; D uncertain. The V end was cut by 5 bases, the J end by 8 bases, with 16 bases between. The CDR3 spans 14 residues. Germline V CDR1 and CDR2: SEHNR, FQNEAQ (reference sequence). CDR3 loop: CASSAPTVGYEQFF. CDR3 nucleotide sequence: TGTGCCAGCAGCGCCCCCACGGTCGGCTATGAGCAGTTCTTC. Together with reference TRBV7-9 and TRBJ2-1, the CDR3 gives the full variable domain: DTGVSQNPRHKITKRGQNVTFRCDPISEHNRLYWYRQTLGQGPEFLTYFQNEAQLEKSRLLSDRFSAERPKGSFSTLEIQRTEQGDSAMYLCASSAPTVGYEQFFGPGTRLTVL.

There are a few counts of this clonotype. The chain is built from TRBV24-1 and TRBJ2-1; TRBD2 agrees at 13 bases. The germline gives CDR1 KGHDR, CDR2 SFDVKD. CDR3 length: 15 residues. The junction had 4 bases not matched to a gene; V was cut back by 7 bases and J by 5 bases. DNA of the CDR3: TGTGCCACCAGCCGAGGACTAGCGGGAGACAATGAGCAGTTCTTC. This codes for CATSRGLAGDNEQFF.

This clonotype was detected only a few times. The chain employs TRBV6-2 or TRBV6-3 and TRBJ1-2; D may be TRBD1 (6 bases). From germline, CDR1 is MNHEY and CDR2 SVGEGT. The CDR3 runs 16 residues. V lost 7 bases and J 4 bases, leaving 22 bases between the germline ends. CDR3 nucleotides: TGTGCCAGCATCCAAATCTCCAGGGGATCTTTCTATGGCTACACCTTC. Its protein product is CASIQISRGSFYGYTF.

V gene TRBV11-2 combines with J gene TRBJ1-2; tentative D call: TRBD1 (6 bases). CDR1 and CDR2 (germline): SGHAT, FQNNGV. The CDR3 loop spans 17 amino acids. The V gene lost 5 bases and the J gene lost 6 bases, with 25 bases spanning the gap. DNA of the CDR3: TGTGCCAGCAGCCCAAGGCCGGGACAATTCTTCCGGGATGGCTACACCTTC. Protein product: CASSPRPGQFFRDGYTF. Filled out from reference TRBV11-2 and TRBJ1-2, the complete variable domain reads EAGVAQSPRYKIIEKRQSVAFWCNPISGHATLYWYQQILGQGPKLLIQFQNNGVVDDSQLPKDRFSAERLKGVDSTLKIQPAKLEDSAVYLCASSPRPGQFFRDGYTFGSGTRLTVV.

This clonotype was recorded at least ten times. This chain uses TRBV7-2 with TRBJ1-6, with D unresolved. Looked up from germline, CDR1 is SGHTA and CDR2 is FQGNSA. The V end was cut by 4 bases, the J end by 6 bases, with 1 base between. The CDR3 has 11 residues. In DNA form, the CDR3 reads TGTGCCAGCAGCTCTAATTCACCCCTCCACTTT. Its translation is CASSSNSPLHF.

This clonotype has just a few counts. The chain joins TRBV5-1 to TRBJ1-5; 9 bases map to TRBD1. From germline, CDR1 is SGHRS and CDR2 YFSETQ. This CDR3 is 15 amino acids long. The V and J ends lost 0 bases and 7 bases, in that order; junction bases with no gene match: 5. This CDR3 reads CASSLGVGQGQPQHF. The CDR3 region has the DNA TGCGCCAGCAGCTTGGGTGTGGGACAGGGCCAGCCCCAGCATTTT.

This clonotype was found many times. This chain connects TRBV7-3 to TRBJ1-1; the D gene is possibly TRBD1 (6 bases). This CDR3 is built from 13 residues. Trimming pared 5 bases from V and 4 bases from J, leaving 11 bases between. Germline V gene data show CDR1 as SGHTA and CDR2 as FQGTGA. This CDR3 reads CASSQGRSTEAFF. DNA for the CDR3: TGTGCCAGCAGCCAGGGGCGGAGCACTGAAGCTTTCTTT.

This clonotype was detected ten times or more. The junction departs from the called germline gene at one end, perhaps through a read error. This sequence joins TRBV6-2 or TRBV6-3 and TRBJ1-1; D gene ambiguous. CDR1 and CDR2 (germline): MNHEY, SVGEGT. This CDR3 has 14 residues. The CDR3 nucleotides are TGTGCCACCAGTTATACAGTCATGAACACTGAAGCTTTCTTT. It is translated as CATSYTVMNTEAFF.

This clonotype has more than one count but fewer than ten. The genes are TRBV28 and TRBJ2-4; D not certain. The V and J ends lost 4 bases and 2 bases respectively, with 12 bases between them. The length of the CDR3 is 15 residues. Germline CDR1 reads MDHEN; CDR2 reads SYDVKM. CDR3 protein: CASSYPRPTKNIQYF. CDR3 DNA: TGTGCCAGCAGTTATCCCAGGCCAACCAAAAACATTCAGTACTTC.

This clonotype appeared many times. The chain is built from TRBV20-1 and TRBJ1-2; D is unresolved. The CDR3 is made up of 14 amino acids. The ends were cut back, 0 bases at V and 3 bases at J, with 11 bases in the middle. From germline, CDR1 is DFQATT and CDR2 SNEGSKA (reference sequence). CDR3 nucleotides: TGCAGTGCTAGAGATCATTCGGTGTACTATGGCTACACCTTC. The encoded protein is CSARDHSVYYGYTF.

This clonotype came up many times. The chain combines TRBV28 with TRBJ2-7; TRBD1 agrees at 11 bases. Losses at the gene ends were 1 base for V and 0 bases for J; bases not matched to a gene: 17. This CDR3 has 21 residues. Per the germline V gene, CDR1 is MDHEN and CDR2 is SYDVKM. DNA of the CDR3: TGTGCCAGCAGTTTATTGAGTGGAGGTATGGGACAGGGGGGAAGCTCCTACGAGCAGTACTTC. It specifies CASSLLSGGMGQGGSSYEQYF.

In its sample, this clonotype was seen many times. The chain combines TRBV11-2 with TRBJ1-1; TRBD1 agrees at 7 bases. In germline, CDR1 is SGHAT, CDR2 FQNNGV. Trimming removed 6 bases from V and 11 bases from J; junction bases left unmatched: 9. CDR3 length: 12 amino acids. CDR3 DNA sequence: TGTGCCAGCAGGTTCGGTGTCAGGGGGGCTTTCTTT. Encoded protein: CASRFGVRGAFF.

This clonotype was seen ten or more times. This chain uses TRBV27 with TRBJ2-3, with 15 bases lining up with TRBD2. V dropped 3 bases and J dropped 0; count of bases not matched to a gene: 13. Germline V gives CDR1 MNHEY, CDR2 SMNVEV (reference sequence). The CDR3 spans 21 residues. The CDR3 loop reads CASSFLRTSGRVLSSTDTQYF. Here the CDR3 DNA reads TGTGCCAGCAGTTTCCTCCGGACTAGCGGGAGGGTCCTATCTAGCACAGATACGCAGTATTTT.

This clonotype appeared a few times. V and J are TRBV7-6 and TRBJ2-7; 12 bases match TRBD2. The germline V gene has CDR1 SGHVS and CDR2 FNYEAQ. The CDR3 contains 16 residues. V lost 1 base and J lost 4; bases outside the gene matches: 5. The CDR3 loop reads CASSLGLAGEEYEQYF. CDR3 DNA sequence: TGTGCCAGCAGCTTAGGACTAGCGGGAGAGGAGTACGAGCAGTACTTC. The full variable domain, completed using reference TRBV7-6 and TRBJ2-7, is GAGVSQSPRYKVTKRGQDVALRCDPISGHVSLYWYRQALGQGPEFLTYFNYEAQQDKSGLPNDRFSAERPEGSISTLTIQRTEQRDSAMYRCASSLGLAGEEYEQYFGPGTRLTVT.

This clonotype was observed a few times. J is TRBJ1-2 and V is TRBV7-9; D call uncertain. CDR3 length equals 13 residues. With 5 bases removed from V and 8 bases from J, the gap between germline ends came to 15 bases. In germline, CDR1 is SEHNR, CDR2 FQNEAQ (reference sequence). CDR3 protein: CASSRDTYVGYTF. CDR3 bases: TGTGCCAGCAGCCGAGATACGTACGTGGGCTACACCTTC.

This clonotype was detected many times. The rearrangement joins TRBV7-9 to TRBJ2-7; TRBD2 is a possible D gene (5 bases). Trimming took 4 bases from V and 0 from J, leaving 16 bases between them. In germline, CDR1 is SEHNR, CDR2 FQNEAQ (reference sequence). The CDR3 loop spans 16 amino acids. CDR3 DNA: TGTGCCAGCAGCTCTAGCACCGCACGAAGCTCCTACGAGCAGTACTTC. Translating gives CASSSSTARSSYEQYF.